The 24 T cell receptor beta chains listed next were all sequenced from one sample in a study of blood T cells in healthy people across ages (dated by TCRdb to about 2015). Library prep was done by 5' RACE. Instrument on record: Illumina HiSeq 2500. A second PCR of about 7 to 12 cycles was run with a J-beta primer mix and a sample-barcoded 5' primer. TCRdb ran its own pipeline on the public reads, namely fastp trimming at Q25 and MiXCR clone calling, and kept in-frame beta chains. Records with the same CDR3 protein are collapsed into one entry carrying the most frequent genes and DNA. The sample contains over 950,000 distinct CDR3 sequences, more than 30% of them found a single time. The ten biggest clones cover about an eighth of the sample. Sequenced input: blood. These receptors all come from a man aged 18 to 29 in good health.

The chain links TRBV5-1 to TRBJ1-6; 7 nucleotides align to TRBD1. The CDR3 length is 15 residues. Germline V CDR1 and CDR2: SGHRS, YFSETQ. V dropped 0 bases and J dropped 8; count of bases not matched to a gene: 5. The CDR3: CASSLAGQGDSPLHF. CDR3 nucleotide sequence: TGCGCCAGCAGCTTGGCGGGTCAGGGGGATTCACCCCTCCACTTT.

The V call is TRBV29-1, the J call TRBJ1-2; no firm D call. This CDR3 has 13 residues. CDR1 is SQVTM and CDR2 is ANQGSEA in the germline V gene. With 6 bases removed from V and 5 bases from J, the gap between germline ends came to 16 bases. CDR3 region: CSVLEHPGYGYTF. CDR3 DNA: TGCAGCGTCCTTGAGCATCCCGGTTATGGCTACACCTTC.

The chain has TRBV7-2 and TRBJ2-1; D is perhaps TRBD1 (6 bases). The length of the CDR3 is 14 residues. V lost 1 base, J lost 7 bases, and 11 bases lay in between. Germline V CDR1 and CDR2: SGHTA, FQGNSA. Here the CDR3 reads CASSLVGDTNEQFF. The CDR3 DNA follows: TGTGCCAGCAGCTTAGTCGGGGACACTAATGAGCAGTTCTTC.

The CDR3 loop is CASSQAPVKNNYGYTF. The DNA of the CDR3 is TGTGCCAGCAGCCAAGCGCCCGTTAAGAATAACTATGGCTACACCTTC. J is TRBJ1-2 and V is TRBV4-2; the D is unclear. Trimming stripped 1 base from V and 1 base from J, with 13 bases between. The germline CDR1 and CDR2 sequences are LGHNA and YNFKEQ. The CDR3 extends over 16 amino acids.

In this sample, this clonotype turned up a few times. The rearrangement uses TRBV5-1 and TRBJ2-7; TRBD1 might be the D (6 bases). Trimming removed 0 bases from V and 2 bases from J, with 12 bases in between. CDR3 size: 15 residues. Germline V gives CDR1 SGHRS, CDR2 YFSETQ. CDR3 sequence (DNA): TGCGCCAGCAGCTTGGGTCAGGGGCTGGCCTACGAGCAGTACTTC. This gives the protein CASSLGQGLAYEQYF.

The gene calls are TRBV7-3 and TRBJ1-1; D remains unclear. The V end was cut by 9 bases, the J end by 7 bases, with 6 bases between. Looked up from germline, CDR1 is SGHTA and CDR2 is FQGTGA. This CDR3 is 9 amino acids long. CDR3 in DNA: TGTGCCAGGCAGTTTGAAGCTTTCTTT. Protein: CARQFEAFF.

The chain has TRBV27 and TRBJ1-2; weak D call: TRBD1 (5 bases). Per germline, CDR1 MNHEY and CDR2 SMNVEV (reference sequence). V shed 3 bases and J shed 4 bases, with 12 bases lying between them. CDR3 size: 14 residues. CDR3 in amino acids: CASSLAGKLYGYTF. The CDR3 nucleotides read TGTGCCAGCAGTTTGGCAGGGAAACTCTATGGCTACACCTTC.

In regard to this clonotype: One end of the junction varies from germline; a read error may be responsible. The V and J genes are TRBV2 and TRBJ1-5; D not resolved. CDR3 size: 14 residues. Per the germline V gene, CDR1 is SNHLY and CDR2 is FYNNEI. CDR3 nucleotide sequence: TGTGCCAGTAGTGAGATGGCGGACTACCAGCCCCAGCATTTT. This encodes CASSEMADYQPQHF.

In this sample, this clonotype turned up many times. The rearrangement links TRBV12-3 or TRBV12-4 to TRBJ1-2; tentative D call: TRBD1 (5 bases). V lost 2 bases to trimming and J lost 4 bases, with 8 bases between them. CDR3 length equals 13 residues. The CDR3 protein is CASSLTGLYGYTF. The CDR3, as DNA: TGTGCCAGCAGTTTAACAGGACTCTATGGCTACACCTTC.

CDR3 in amino acids: CASIPGTSGYNEQFF. The CDR3, as DNA: TGTGCCAGCATTCCCGGGACTAGCGGTTACAATGAGCAGTTCTTC. This rearrangement joins TRBV6-2 or TRBV6-3 to TRBJ2-1; TRBD2 agrees at 11 bases. Germline V gene sequence: CDR1 MNHEY, CDR2 SVGEGT. The CDR3 is 15 residues long. J was trimmed by 4 bases and V by 7 bases; bases with no gene match: 6.

The sample holds a few counts of this clonotype. V is TRBV7-2 and J is TRBJ2-1, with D perhaps being TRBD1 or TRBD2 (6 bases each). Trimming took 0 bases from V and 5 from J, leaving 14 bases between them. The CDR3 extends over 16 amino acids. Germline CDR1 is SGHTA and CDR2 is FQGNSA. CDR3 sequence: CASSLASEGGNNEQFF. In DNA, the CDR3 is TGTGCCAGCAGCTTAGCTTCTGAGGGGGGAAACAATGAGCAGTTCTTC.

The rearrangement joins TRBV12-3 or TRBV12-4 to TRBJ2-7; 8 bases match TRBD2. The DNA end is more similar to TRBJ2-4, so the J call may be wrong. There are 16 residues in the CDR3. The CDR3 loop reads CASTGLAGGRKNIQYF. CDR3 coding DNA: TGTGCCAGCACCGGACTTGCGGGGGGACGGAAAAACATTCAGTACTTC.

The chain carries TRBV7-9 and TRBJ2-3; tentative D call: TRBD1 (6 bases). V lost 1 base, J lost 4 bases, and 24 bases lay in between. This CDR3 region has 19 residues. Germline CDR1 reads SEHNR; CDR2 reads FQNEAQ (reference sequence). This CDR3 reads CASSLGPLRRDKISDTQYF. The CDR3, as DNA: TGTGCCAGCAGCTTAGGGCCCCTTCGCCGGGACAAAATATCAGATACGCAGTATTTT.

J is TRBJ1-2 and V is TRBV19; tentatively, D is TRBD1 (5 bases). The germline V and J ends were trimmed by 2 bases and 7 bases, with 11 bases remaining between them. In germline, CDR1 is LNHDA, CDR2 SQIVND (reference sequence). The CDR3 consists of 13 residues. DNA of the CDR3: TGTGCCAGTAGTATACGTCTGGGGGGTGGCTACACCTTC. Translated: CASSIRLGGGYTF.

The rearrangement uses TRBV13 and TRBJ1-6; maybe TRBD1 (5 bases). V was cut by 4 bases and J by 5 bases, with 12 bases left in between. Germline V gene lookup returns CDR1 PRHDT and CDR2 FYEKMQ (reference sequence). The CDR3 runs 15 residues. CDR3 sequence (DNA): TGTGCCAGCAGCTGGGGTAGGGACCATAATTCACCCCTCCACTTT. Its protein product is CASSWGRDHNSPLHF. Based on the CDR3 plus reference TRBV13 and TRBJ1-6, the full variable domain is AAGVIQSPRHLIKEKRETATLKCYPIPRHDTVYWYQQGPGQDPQFLISFYEKMQSDKGSIPDRFSAQQFSDYHSELNMSSLELGDSALYFCASSWGRDHNSPLHFGNGTRLTVT.

The J gene is TRBJ2-2, the V gene TRBV25-1; D is unresolved. The CDR3 loop spans 14 amino acids. The germline V and J ends were trimmed by 1 base and 4 bases, with 7 bases remaining between them. The germline gives CDR1 MGHDK, CDR2 SYGVNS. The chain's CDR3 is CASSEFERTGELFF. The CDR3 DNA is TGTGCCAGCAGTGAATTTGAGCGCACCGGGGAGCTGTTTTTT.

The table lists this clonotype with a count of one. The chain employs TRBV25-1 and TRBJ2-1; no firm D call. Germline V lookup: CDR1 MGHDK, CDR2 SYGVNS. CDR3 size: 15 residues. Trimming shortened V by 5 bases and J by 0 bases, and 11 bases separated the two germline ends. CDR3 region: CASSQQANSYNEQFF. CDR3 in DNA: TGTGCCAGCAGTCAGCAGGCAAACTCCTACAATGAGCAGTTCTTC.

This clonotype has more than one count but fewer than ten. This rearrangement joins TRBV7-9 to TRBJ2-3; 11 bases fit TRBD2. The length of the CDR3 is 16 residues. V shed 1 base, J shed 4 bases, and the junction held 4 bases outside the gene matches. Germline V gene lookup returns CDR1 SEHNR and CDR2 FQNEAQ (reference sequence). In nucleotides, the CDR3 is TGTGCCAGCAGCTTAGAGACTAGCGGGAAAGCAGATACGCAGTATTTT. It yields the protein CASSLETSGKADTQYF.

This clonotype was seen only a few times. This chain connects TRBV4-3 to TRBJ2-3; D ambiguous. Germline CDR1 reads LGHNA; CDR2 reads YSLEER. V gave up 2 bases and J gave up 0 bases, with 12 bases separating them. The CDR3 loop spans 16 amino acids. CDR3 residues: CASSQSGSPSTDTQYF. CDR3 nucleotide sequence: TGCGCCAGCAGCCAATCCGGCAGTCCTAGCACAGATACGCAGTATTTT.

In its sample, this clonotype was seen many times. The rearrangement joins TRBV4-2 to TRBJ2-1, with D unresolved. In germline, CDR1 is LGHNA, CDR2 YNFKEQ. This CDR3 region has 16 residues. Trimming cost V 3 bases and J 2 bases, with 14 bases left between them. The CDR3 sequence: CASSQGTMSPYNEQFF. The DNA for the CDR3 is TGTGCCAGCAGCCAGGGAACAATGAGCCCCTACAATGAGCAGTTCTTC.

A remark on this clonotype: At one boundary the junction diverges from the germline segment, which might be a read error. The V and J genes are TRBV6-4 and TRBJ2-1; 14 nucleotides align to TRBD2. CDR3 length: 16 amino acids. The germline gives CDR1 MRHNA, CDR2 SNTAGT. The CDR3 is CASSDGRTSGRNGQFF. The CDR3, as DNA: TGTGCCAGCAGTGACGGTCGGACTAGCGGGAGGAATGGGCAGTTCTTC.

This clonotype was detected a few times. The J gene is TRBJ2-5, the V gene TRBV4-2, with 9 bases aligning to TRBD2. Germline assignment: CDR1 LGHNA and CDR2 YNFKEQ. The CDR3 runs to 15 residues. The trim removed 4 bases at V and 4 bases at J, leaving 7 bases unmatched. CDR3 region: CASSLETSGRETQYF. The CDR3 region has the DNA TGTGCCAGCAGCCTAGAGACTAGCGGTAGAGAGACCCAGTACTTC.

This clonotype showed up just once. The rearrangement joins TRBV29-1 to TRBJ2-5; D may be TRBD1 or TRBD2 (5 bases each). Germline values: CDR1 SQVTM, CDR2 ANQGSEA. V was cut by 5 bases and J by 11 bases, with 24 bases left in between. CDR3 size: 14 residues. CDR3 sequence (DNA): TGCAGCGTTCCCACCGGGACCTCTAACAATGAGCAGTACTTC. Amino acids: CSVPTGTSNNEQYF.

V is TRBV20-1 and J is TRBJ1-5; D may be TRBD1 (5 bases). V was clipped by 6 bases and J by 3 bases, with 15 bases between them. The length of the CDR3 is 14 residues. Germline loops: CDR1 DFQATT, CDR2 SNEGSKA (reference sequence). As DNA, the CDR3 is TGCAGTGCCCACGTCCGGGGGTCCAATCAGCCCCAGCATTTT. Residues: CSAHVRGSNQPQHF.